Shown below are 5 T cell receptor beta chains from a single sample sequenced in a study of T-cell reconstitution after alpha-beta-depleted transplantation in children listed by TCRdb under 2016. Library construction relied on PCR. The run used an Illumina HiSeq 2500. To normalize quantification of the TCRbeta repertoire, the TCR libraries were built with molecular barcoding that relied on unique molecular identifiers. TCRdb's own reprocessing of the public reads used fastp at Q25 and MiXCR and kept productive beta chains. Here each entry gathers all rows of one CDR3 protein and keeps the most common genes and DNA. This sample holds approximately 390,000 distinct CDR3 sequences; under 13% were observed only once. In total, the top ten clones hold about 5% of the sample. This specimen consisted of PBMCs from the stem cell graft donor, obtained from the stem cell graft. Receptors were obtained from a human donor who donated a stem cell graft to a child with acute myeloid leukemia.

The chain couples TRBV7-9 to TRBJ2-3; TRBD1 aligns across 9 bases. Unmatched junction bases numbered 6, after V lost 3 bases and J lost 8 bases. The germline V gene has CDR1 SEHNR and CDR2 FQNEAQ (reference sequence). The length of the CDR3 is 14 residues. Written as DNA, the CDR3 is TGTGCCAGCAGCTTTATCGACAGGGGGGGTACGCAGTATTTT. It translates to CASSFIDRGGTQYF.

This chain joins TRBV12-5 and TRBJ2-3; D not resolved. Trimming shortened V by 11 bases and J by 3 bases, and 15 bases separated the two germline ends. CDR3 length: 13 amino acids. Germline V gene data show CDR1 as LGHNT and CDR2 as FRNRAP. Written as DNA, the CDR3 is TGTGCTTCACTGAACGGCGGTACAGATACGCAGTATTTT. Translation: CASLNGGTDTQYF.

This clonotype is a singleton in its sample. The chain uses TRBV5-1 and TRBJ2-1; D is unresolved. This CDR3 is 16 amino acids long. Germline CDR1 is SGHRS and CDR2 is YFSETQ. V lost 0 bases to trimming and J lost 3 bases, with 13 bases between them. The CDR3 is CASSLEATGNYNEQFF. The CDR3 DNA sequence: TGCGCCAGCAGCTTGGAGGCTACCGGCAACTACAATGAGCAGTTCTTC.

The J gene is TRBJ1-3, the V gene TRBV4-2, with D maybe TRBD1 (6 bases). Trimming stripped 2 bases from V and 0 bases from J, with 14 bases between. Germline V gene data show CDR1 as LGHNA and CDR2 as YNFKEQ. CDR3 length equals 17 residues. CDR3 sequence (DNA): TGTGCCAGCAGCCAAAACAGGGTCGAGACCTCTGGAAACACCATATATTTT. Residues: CASSQNRVETSGNTIYF.

This clonotype was counted a few times. V and J are TRBV12-3 or TRBV12-4 and TRBJ1-1; D is unclear. Trimming pared 6 bases from V and 0 bases from J, leaving 17 bases between. The length of the CDR3 is 16 residues. The CDR3 DNA reads as TGTGCCAGCAGAGCTAATCAGAATTACATGAACACTGAAGCTTTCTTT. Translating it yields CASRANQNYMNTEAFF.